Listed here is a single T cell receptor beta chain. Its antigen is not identified. This record comes from a study of shared clonotypes between healthy human individuals. Study conclusions and caveats: Naive subsets typically showed greater estimated richness than memory subsets.

The germline CDR1 and CDR2 sequences are MDHEN and SYDVKM. Trimming at V came to 8 bases and at J to 4 bases, leaving 10 bases not matched to a gene. This CDR3 is 14 amino acids long. CD45RO-negative, CCR7-positively selected cells formed the naive CD8 fraction, excluding terminally differentiated effector memory CD45RA+ cells. Assay runs were performed at deep level. The assay was immunoSEQ multiplex PCR, and TCRdb's table has in-frame clones only and misses some. The sample holds about 2 million clones; approximately 94% are singletons and the top ten take 0.95% to 1.5%. The receptor comes from a man aged 18-30 years in good health. The V gene is TRBV28, the J gene TRBJ1-2; TRBD1 aligns across 7 bases. The sequenced sample was naive CD8+ T cells sorted from blood. The CDR3 coding sequence is TGTGCCAGCTGGAGGCAGGGGGGAATCTATGGCTACACCTTC. Amino acids: CASWRQGGIYGYTF.